This T cell receptor beta chain was documented in a study of blood T cell repertoires in COVID-19. Overall study context: Acute and convalescent COVID-19 samples came from the United States, Italy and Spain. In each case, the material was cDNA or gDNA derived from T cells, B-cell-depleted T cells, or PBMCs.

V dropped 5 bases and J dropped 0 bases, with 17 bases sitting between them. The CDR3 runs to 17 residues. The germline CDR1 and CDR2 sequences are MNHNY and SVGAGI (reference sequence). Per the authors' pipeline: Quantification of nucleated cells was approximated via reference gene primer amplification. Using immunoSEQ multiplex PCR, the repertoire was profiled, and TCRdb retains in-frame clones only, with some absent. Clonal size and the V and J genes are those of that table, whereas D and trimming came from the DNA. The sample includes under 150,000 clones, roughly 78% of them seen just once. The TCR comes from a man aged 55 to 70 with acute or convalescent COVID-19. V is TRBV6-6 and J is TRBJ1-5; possible D gene TRBD1, 6 bases. The sequenced sample consisted of peripheral blood. The CDR3 here is CASSPRGEGSSNQPQHF. CDR3 bases: TGTGCCAGCAGTCCCAGGGGAGAGGGAAGTAGCAATCAGCCCCAGCATTTT.